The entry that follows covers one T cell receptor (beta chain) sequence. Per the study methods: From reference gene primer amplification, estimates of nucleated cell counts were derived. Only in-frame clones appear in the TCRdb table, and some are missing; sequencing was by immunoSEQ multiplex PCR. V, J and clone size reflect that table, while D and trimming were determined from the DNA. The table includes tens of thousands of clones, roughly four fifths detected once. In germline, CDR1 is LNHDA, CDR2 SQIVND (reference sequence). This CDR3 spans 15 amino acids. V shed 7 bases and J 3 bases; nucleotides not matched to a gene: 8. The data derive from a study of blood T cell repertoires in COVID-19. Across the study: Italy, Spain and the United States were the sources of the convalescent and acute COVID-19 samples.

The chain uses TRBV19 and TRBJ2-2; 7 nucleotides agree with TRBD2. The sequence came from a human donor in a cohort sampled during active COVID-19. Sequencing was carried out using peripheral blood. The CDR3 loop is CASTVAGVHTGELFF. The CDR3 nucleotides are TGTGCCAGTACCGTTGCGGGGGTCCACACCGGGGAGCTGTTTTTT. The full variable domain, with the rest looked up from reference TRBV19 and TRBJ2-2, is DGGITQSPKYLFRKEGQNVTLSCEQNLNHDAMYWYRQDPGQGLRLIYYSQIVNDFQKGDIAEGYSVSREKKESFPLTVTSAQKNPTAFYLCASTVAGVHTGELFFGEGSRLTVL.